This is a list of T cell receptor beta chains from one sample in a study of shared clonotypes between healthy human individuals. Profiled with immunoSEQ multiplex PCR; TCRdb holds only in-frame clones, not every one. The profile shows about 1 million clones, around 75% of them singletons. Sequenced: memory CD4+ T cells sorted from blood. All receptors derive from a man aged 18 to 30 in good health. The CDR3 runs from the conserved cysteine through the conserved F or W. A D gene is named only where the DNA matches it firmly. Rows may omit the clone size; those that give it use once, few, many or a size class.

size	J	D	V	DNA	CDR3
few	TRBJ2-1	-	TRBV6-4	TGTGCCAGCAGTGGCCGCGGGGCCCACAATGAGCAGTTCTTC	CASSGRGAHNEQFF
few	TRBJ2-5	TRBD1	TRBV28	TGTGCCAGTGCCAGGGGGTCACAAGAGACCCAGTACTTC	CASARGSQETQYF
few	TRBJ1-1	-	TRBV12-5	TGTGCTAGTGGTTTTGGGGCTAACACTGAAGCTTTCTTT	CASGFGANTEAFF
many	TRBJ1-2	TRBD1	TRBV6-1	TGTGCCAGCAGTCTGACAGGGGAGACTAACTATGGCTACACCTTC	CASSLTGETNYGYTF
-	TRBJ2-2	-	TRBV10-3	TGTGCCATCAGTGAGCGGGCAGGGGTAACCGGGGAGCTGTTTTTT	CAISERAGVTGELFF
once	TRBJ1-6	-	TRBV27	TGTGCCAGCAGTTTGGCGAGGGGGGGTAATTCACCCCTCCACTTT	CASSLARGGNSPLHF
-	TRBJ2-7	-	TRBV6-5	TGTGCCAGCAGGCGGGACCCCGGGATGGAGCAGTACTTC	CASRRDPGMEQYF
-	TRBJ2-1	TRBD1	TRBV7-3	TGTGCCAGCAGCTTAGCCCCAGGGGGCAATGAGCAGTTCTTC	CASSLAPGGNEQFF
-	TRBJ1-2	TRBD1	TRBV27	TGTGCCAGCAGTTTCCTGGGACAGGGGGCGGAGGGCTACACCTTC	CASSFLGQGAEGYTF
-	TRBJ2-7	TRBD1	TRBV30	TGTGCCTGGGGACAGGGGGCGGGCGAGCAGTACTTC	CAWGQGAGEQYF
-	TRBJ2-7	-	TRBV9	TGTGCCAGCAGCGTTAGACGACAGGGAGGCGAGCAGTACTTC	CASSVRRQGGEQYF
-	TRBJ2-1	TRBD2	TRBV6-5	TGTGCCAGCAGTTACCGGGTCAGCGGGAGTGGTGAGCAGTTCTTC	CASSYRVSGSGEQFF
once	TRBJ1-2	-	TRBV30	TGTGCCGGCGAGGAGGGGTCGGACTATGGCTACACCTTC	CAGEEGSDYGYTF
-	TRBJ2-3	TRBD1	TRBV20-1	TGCAGTGTTAAACAGGGGACTACGCAGTATTTT	CSVKQGTTQYF
-	TRBJ2-1	-	TRBV2	TGTGCCAGCTCGGGCCCGCCGGGGAATGAGCAGTTCTTC	CASSGPPGNEQFF
-	TRBJ2-1	TRBD2	TRBV5-1	TGCGCCAGCAGCTTAAGGACTAGCGGTTCCTACAATGAGCAGTTCTTC	CASSLRTSGSYNEQFF
-	TRBJ2-5	-	TRBV9	TGTGCCAGCAGCCCGAGTGGGACTCAGAAAGAGACCCAGTACTTC	CASSPSGTQKETQYF
-	TRBJ1-1	-	TRBV28	TGTGCCAGCAGACCTGGGCGGGGCTACACTGAAGCTTTCTTT	CASRPGRGYTEAFF
-	TRBJ2-7	-	TRBV5-6	TGTGCCAGCAGCCCCGGGGGAGACTTCAGAACGTACGAGCAGTACTTC	CASSPGGDFRTYEQYF
-	TRBJ1-1	TRBD1	TRBV29-1	TGCAGCGTTGGCGGGACAGGGGACGTTATGGCTGAAGCTTTCTTT	CSVGGTGDVMAEAFF
once	TRBJ1-4	-	TRBV2	TGTGCCAGCAGTGGCGAGGGACACCTTATCCGTTTC	CASSGEGHLIRF
-	TRBJ1-2	TRBD1	TRBV29-1	TGCAGCGTTGCGCAGGGGGCCTATGGCTACACCTTC	CSVAQGAYGYTF
-	TRBJ2-2	-	TRBV5-1	TGCGCCAGCAGCTTGGGCGCCGGGGAGCTGTTTTTT	CASSLGAGELFF
-	TRBJ2-2	TRBD1	TRBV5-4	TGTGCCAGCAGCGGACAGGGGGCAGACGGGGAGCTGTTTTTT	CASSGQGADGELFF
-	TRBJ2-1	-	TRBV29-1	TGCAGCGGGAGCCTAGCGTCCGCCGGTGAGCAGTTCTTC	CSGSLASAGEQFF
-	TRBJ2-6	-	TRBV10-3	TGTGCCATCAGTGAGTCGATATGGGGAACCGGGGCCAACGTCCTGACTTTC	CAISESIWGTGANVLTF
-	TRBJ1-1	-	TRBV6-5	TGTGCCAGCAGGGGGTCGGGTCAGGTGAGCACTGAAGCTTTCTTT	CASRGSGQVSTEAFF
-	TRBJ2-1	TRBD2	TRBV7-2	TGTGCCAGCAGCTCTGGGACTAGCGGGAGGTCTTACAATGAGCAGTTCTTC	CASSSGTSGRSYNEQFF
-	TRBJ1-4	-	TRBV19	TGTGCCAGTTCTCATCCCCGAAGAGGCTCTAATGAAAAACTGTTTTTT	CASSHPRRGSNEKLFF
-	TRBJ1-2	TRBD1	TRBV18	TGTGCCAGCTCACAGTCCCGGGACAGGGTTCAAGGCTACACCTTC	CASSQSRDRVQGYTF
many	TRBJ1-3	-	TRBV10-3	TGTGCCATCAGTGGGGGGGCCCGCTCTGGAAACACCATATATTTT	CAISGGARSGNTIYF
-	TRBJ2-1	-	TRBV21-1	TGTGCCAGCAGCAAGTCCCTTGTTATCTCGGTCAATGAGCAGTTCTTC	CASSKSLVISVNEQFF
-	TRBJ2-1	TRBD2	TRBV7-9	TGTGCCAGCAGCCATGGCCTAGCGGGATACAATGAGCAGTTCTTC	CASSHGLAGYNEQFF
-	TRBJ1-2	-	TRBV6-1	TGTGCCAGCAGTGAAGCTTTACAGGGAGATGGCTACACCTTC	CASSEALQGDGYTF
-	TRBJ2-7	TRBD1	TRBV7-2	TGTGCCAGCAGCTTAGCGCGGACAGGTGGGACCTACGAGCAGTACTTC	CASSLARTGGTYEQYF
-	TRBJ2-1	-	TRBV11-3	TGTGCCAGCAGCTCGGGTGGGACTGCCCGGAATGAGCAGTTCTTC	CASSSGGTARNEQFF
-	TRBJ2-4	TRBD2	TRBV19	TGTGCCAGTAGTCCACGACTAGCGGGATTAGCCAAAAACATTCAGTACTTC	CASSPRLAGLAKNIQYF
-	TRBJ1-6	TRBD1	TRBV4-1	TGCGCCAGCAGGGGACAGCCTAATTCACCCCTCCACTTT	CASRGQPNSPLHF
-	TRBJ2-1	TRBD1	TRBV30	TGTGCCTGGACCGTGACAGGGGGCCACAATGAGCAGTTCTTC	CAWTVTGGHNEQFF
once	TRBJ1-1	-	TRBV4-1	TGCGCCAGCAGCCAAGAGGGGGTGAACACTGAAGCTTTCTTT	CASSQEGVNTEAFF
-	TRBJ2-1	TRBD2	TRBV7-6	TGTGCCAGCAGCCCCGGACTAGCGGGAGGATACCTGGAGCAGTTCTTC	CASSPGLAGGYLEQFF